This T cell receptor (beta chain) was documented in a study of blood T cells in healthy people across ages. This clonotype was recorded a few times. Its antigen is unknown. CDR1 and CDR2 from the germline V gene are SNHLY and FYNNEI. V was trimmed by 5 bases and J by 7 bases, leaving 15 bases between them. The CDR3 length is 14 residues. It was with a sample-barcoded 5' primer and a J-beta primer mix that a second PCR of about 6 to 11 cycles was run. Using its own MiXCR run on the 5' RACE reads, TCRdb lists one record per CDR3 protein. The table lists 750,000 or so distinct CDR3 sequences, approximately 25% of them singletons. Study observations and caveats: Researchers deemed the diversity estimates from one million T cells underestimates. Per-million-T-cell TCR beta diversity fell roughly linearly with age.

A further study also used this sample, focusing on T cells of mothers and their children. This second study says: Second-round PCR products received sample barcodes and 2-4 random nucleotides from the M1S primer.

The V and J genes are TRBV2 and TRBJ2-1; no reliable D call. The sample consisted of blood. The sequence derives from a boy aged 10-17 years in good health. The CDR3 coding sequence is TGTGCCAGCAGTTTTTCCGTAACAGCGAATGAGCAGTTCTTC. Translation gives CASSFSVTANEQFF.